Listed here is a single TCR beta chain. As yet, its antigen is unknown. Specified time point: week 23, last vaccination. Doses consisted of 300 ug of mutant IDH1 20-mer peptide each, paired with topical imiquimod. Clones were read by immunoSEQ multiplex PCR, and TCRdb kept only the in-frame ones, dropping some. The top ten clones hold roughly 4% of a sample with around 60,000 clones, more than 75% of them seen once. The CDR3 spans 15 residues. Germline values: CDR1 MDHEN, CDR2 SYDVKM. These data originate in a study of a mutant IDH1 vaccine in newly diagnosed glioma. Turning to the study itself: Treated patients were about 60% male, roughly 40% female, mean age around 40 years. General study points: Of the patients, 85% to 95% had vaccine-induced immune responses.

Sequenced here: PBMCs, sampled from a glioma patient whose treatment included an IDH1 peptide vaccine. This sequence joins TRBV28 and TRBJ2-5; TRBD1 agrees at 8 bases. Gene TRBJ2-7 matches the end of the DNA better, so the J call may be wrong. The receptor comes from a man in his thirties or forties with glioma. The CDR3 is CASSLARQGAREQYF. CDR3 in DNA: TGTGCCAGCAGTTTAGCGCGTCAGGGGGCTCGCGAGCAGTACTTC.